A selection of T cell receptor beta chains follows, all from one sample in a study of cytomegalovirus exposure and HLA in healthy donors. TCRdb keeps only in-frame clones here, not all; method: immunoSEQ multiplex PCR. Of 180,000 or so clones listed, more than 70% are singletons. Sequencing was done on a sample of PBMCs. These receptors all stem from a girl aged 5 to 17 in good health and CMV-seropositive. Each CDR3 is given with its conserved first and last residue. The D gene is left open where the match is weak. Size is omitted from some rows. Given values are once, few, many or a class for expanded clones.

size: .; J: TRBJ1-1; V: TRBV12-5; D: .; DNA: TGTGCTAGTGGCCGATCCTCCGGGTCAACTGAAGCTTTCTTT; CDR3: CASGRSSGSTEAFF
size: .; J: TRBJ2-7; V: TRBV2; D: TRBD2; DNA: TGTGCCAGCAGCCTAACCACTAGCGGGAACTACGAGCAGTACTTC; CDR3: CASSLTTSGNYEQYF
size: .; J: TRBJ2-5; V: TRBV6-4; D: .; DNA: TGTGCCAGCAATCCTTCGGGCAGGAGGCAAGAGACCCAGTACTTC; CDR3: CASNPSGRRQETQYF
size: .; J: TRBJ1-1; V: TRBV5-4; D: TRBD1; DNA: TGTGCCAGCAGCTTCGGGACAGGGGTCACTGAAGCTTTCTTT; CDR3: CASSFGTGVTEAFF
size: .; J: TRBJ2-7; V: TRBV14; D: TRBD2; DNA: TGTGCCAGCAGCCAAGAGCTAGCGGGCCTTGGCGAGCAGTACTTC; CDR3: CASSQELAGLGEQYF
size: .; J: TRBJ2-1; V: TRBV6-4; D: .; DNA: TGTGCCAGCAGTGACTCGTTTGGGGGCGGGCAGTTCTTC; CDR3: CASSDSFGGGQFF
size: .; J: TRBJ1-1; V: TRBV4-1; D: .; DNA: TGCGCCAGCAGCCAGACGAAGATCAGGGCTCTGAACACTGAAGCTTTCTTT; CDR3: CASSQTKIRALNTEAFF
size: .; J: TRBJ1-4; V: TRBV4-2; D: .; DNA: TGTGCCAGCAGCCAAGATCTAACGGGGTCTAATGAAAAACTGTTTTTT; CDR3: CASSQDLTGSNEKLFF
size: .; J: TRBJ2-7; V: TRBV13; D: .; DNA: TGTGCCAGCAGCTTAAGGACAGTGGCCCGATACGAGCAGTACTTC; CDR3: CASSLRTVARYEQYF
size: .; J: TRBJ2-7; V: TRBV28; D: .; DNA: TGTGCCAGCAGTCCCCGGACTAAAACCTACGAGCAGTACTTC; CDR3: CASSPRTKTYEQYF
size: .; J: TRBJ2-7; V: TRBV15; D: .; DNA: TGTGCCACCAGCAGAGGGCTCCCCACGGGATCGATCCGCGAGCAGTACTTC; CDR3: CATSRGLPTGSIREQYF
size: few; J: TRBJ2-7; V: TRBV6-6; D: TRBD2; DNA: TGTGCCAGCAGGGGGCACACCGGGGGGTACGAGCAGTACTTC; CDR3: CASRGHTGGYEQYF
size: few; J: TRBJ2-3; V: TRBV4-2; D: .; DNA: TGTGCCAGCAGCCAAATAGCTAGCGGCACAGATACGCAGTATTTT; CDR3: CASSQIASGTDTQYF
size: .; J: TRBJ2-4; V: TRBV10-1; D: TRBD1; DNA: TGCGCCAGCAGTTACCCGGGACAGGGTGCCAAAAACATTCAGTACTTC; CDR3: CASSYPGQGAKNIQYF
size: .; J: TRBJ2-7; V: TRBV7-5; D: .; DNA: TGTGCCAGAAGCTTAGACTGGGACAGGGCTTTCTACGAGCAGTACTTC; CDR3: CARSLDWDRAFYEQYF
size: .; J: TRBJ1-1; V: TRBV2; D: TRBD1; DNA: TGTGCCAGCAGTGTGGACAGGGCGGGGAACACTGAAGCTTTCTTT; CDR3: CASSVDRAGNTEAFF
size: .; J: TRBJ1-1; V: TRBV7-9; D: .; DNA: TGTTCCAGCAGCTTCGACAGCACTGAAGCTTTCTTT; CDR3: CSSSFDSTEAFF
size: .; J: TRBJ2-5; V: TRBV25-1; D: .; DNA: TGTGCCAGCAGTGAAGCACCAAGAGCAACCCAGTACTTC; CDR3: CASSEAPRATQYF
size: .; J: TRBJ1-2; V: TRBV30; D: .; DNA: TGTGCCTGGAGTGCCGGGGGGCAGCCCTATGGCTACACCTTC; CDR3: CAWSAGGQPYGYTF
size: few; J: TRBJ2-1; V: TRBV7-9; D: TRBD1; DNA: TGTGCCAGCAGCTCCACAGGGGCCGAGCAGTTCTTC; CDR3: CASSSTGAEQFF
size: .; J: TRBJ1-1; V: TRBV19; D: .; DNA: TGTGCCAGTAGTATAGTGGCCTCGGGGGGAAAGGAAGCTTTCTTT; CDR3: CASSIVASGGKEAFF
size: .; J: TRBJ2-3; V: TRBV5-1; D: .; DNA: TGCGCCAGCAGCGGGCGCGGGATCACAGATACGCAGTATTTT; CDR3: CASSGRGITDTQYF
size: once; J: TRBJ2-1; V: TRBV5-4; D: TRBD2; DNA: TGTGCCAGCAGCTCCCCGACTAGCAACGGTGAGCAGTTCTTC; CDR3: CASSSPTSNGEQFF
size: .; J: TRBJ1-5; V: TRBV7-8; D: .; DNA: TGTGCCAGCAGCTTAGCGTTGGGTCCCGGGAATCAGCCCCAGCATTTT; CDR3: CASSLALGPGNQPQHF
size: .; J: TRBJ1-1; V: TRBV7-8; D: .; DNA: TGTGCCAGCAGCTTAGATCCAGTGATGACTGAAGCTTTCTTT; CDR3: CASSLDPVMTEAFF
size: .; J: TRBJ2-5; V: TRBV29-1; D: TRBD1; DNA: TGCAGCGTTGAGGATCAGGGGGCTGTTAGGCGGGAGACCCAGTACTTC; CDR3: CSVEDQGAVRRETQYF
size: .; J: TRBJ2-1; V: TRBV6-5; D: TRBD2; DNA: TGTGCCAGCAGCCCTACTAGCGGCTCCTACAATGAGCAGTTCTTC; CDR3: CASSPTSGSYNEQFF
size: .; J: TRBJ2-5; V: TRBV5-8; D: TRBD1; DNA: TGTGCCAGCAGCTTGATTCGACAGGGCCAAGAGACCCAGTACTTC; CDR3: CASSLIRQGQETQYF
size: .; J: TRBJ2-7; V: TRBV5-1; D: TRBD1; DNA: TGCGCCAGCAGCTGGGGCGGACAGGCGGGCTACGAGCAGTACTTC; CDR3: CASSWGGQAGYEQYF
size: .; J: TRBJ2-3; V: TRBV19; D: TRBD2; DNA: TGTGCCAGTAGTAAGGGACTAGCGGGCACAGATACGCAGTATTTT; CDR3: CASSKGLAGTDTQYF
size: .; J: TRBJ1-2; V: TRBV18; D: .; DNA: TGTGCCAGCTCACCAACGCCCAGGGATGGCTACACCTTC; CDR3: CASSPTPRDGYTF
size: few; J: TRBJ2-1; V: TRBV4-1; D: TRBD2; DNA: TGCGCCAGCAGCCCGCCCCCGGGGACTAGCGGGAGATTCTACAATGAGCAGTTCTTC; CDR3: CASSPPPGTSGRFYNEQFF
size: .; J: TRBJ2-5; V: TRBV7-6; D: TRBD1; DNA: TGTGCCAGCAGCTTAGGGACAGGCCGAGGGCAAGAGACCCAGTACTTC; CDR3: CASSLGTGRGQETQYF
size: once; J: TRBJ2-2; V: TRBV18; D: .; DNA: TGTGCCAGCTCACCGGAGGTAGCCGGGGAGCTGTTTTTT; CDR3: CASSPEVAGELFF
size: .; J: TRBJ1-2; V: TRBV6-5; D: TRBD1; DNA: TGTGCCAGCAGTCCGGGACAGACATATGGCTACACCTTC; CDR3: CASSPGQTYGYTF
size: .; J: TRBJ2-7; V: TRBV11-2; D: .; DNA: TGTGCCAGCAGCTTACTTTACGAGCAGTACTTC; CDR3: CASSLLYEQYF
size: few; J: TRBJ2-1; V: TRBV6-1; D: TRBD2; DNA: TGTGCCAGCAGTGAAGTGGCGGGAGTCCCCAATGAGCAGTTCTTC; CDR3: CASSEVAGVPNEQFF
size: .; J: TRBJ1-1; V: TRBV7-2; D: .; DNA: TGTGCCAGCAGCTTCGGGGAGACTGAAGCTTTCTTT; CDR3: CASSFGETEAFF
size: .; J: TRBJ1-2; V: TRBV5-4; D: TRBD1; DNA: TGTGCCAGCAGCTTGGGAGGGGGCGCTTTGGATGGCTACACCTTC; CDR3: CASSLGGGALDGYTF
size: .; J: TRBJ1-4; V: TRBV6-5; D: TRBD1; DNA: TGTGCCAGCAGTTATACAGGGGGGGGAGAAAAACTGTTTTTT; CDR3: CASSYTGGGEKLFF
size: .; J: TRBJ1-5; V: TRBV4-2; D: TRBD1; DNA: TGTGCCAGCAGCCTCGACAGGGGGCCCAATCAGCCCCAGCATTTT; CDR3: CASSLDRGPNQPQHF
size: .; J: TRBJ2-2; V: TRBV6-6; D: .; DNA: TGTGCCAGCAGTTACCCAGGACAGGGAGGGACCGGGGAGCTGTTTTTT; CDR3: CASSYPGQGGTGELFF
size: .; J: TRBJ1-1; V: TRBV5-6; D: .; DNA: TGTGCCACCAGTACAAACGGGGAGGGCACTGAAGCTTCCTTT; CDR3: CATSTNGEGTEASF
size: .; J: TRBJ2-7; V: TRBV10-1; D: TRBD1; DNA: TGCGCCAGCAGTCCCCCCGGGACAGGGAACGAGCAGTACTTC; CDR3: CASSPPGTGNEQYF
size: .; J: TRBJ2-2; V: TRBV5-1; D: TRBD2; DNA: TGCGCCAGCAGCTTGAGACTTACTAGCGGGGCGTTTATCGGGGAGCTGTTTTTT; CDR3: CASSLRLTSGAFIGELFF
size: .; J: TRBJ2-7; V: TRBV2; D: TRBD2; DNA: TGTGCCAGTGGACTAGCGAAGACCTACGAGCAGTACTTC; CDR3: CASGLAKTYEQYF
size: .; J: TRBJ1-4; V: TRBV5-1; D: TRBD1; DNA: TGCGCCAGCAGCTTGGATCTTTACAGGGGGCGCGAAAAACTGTTTTTT; CDR3: CASSLDLYRGREKLFF
size: .; J: TRBJ1-6; V: TRBV4-1; D: .; DNA: TGCGCCAGCAGCCAAGATCTAGGAATTGGAGTGTCACCCCTCCACTTT; CDR3: CASSQDLGIGVSPLHF
size: few; J: TRBJ2-3; V: TRBV6-5; D: TRBD1; DNA: TGTGCCAGCAGCGGATCTACAGGGGGCGCAGATACGCAGTATTTT; CDR3: CASSGSTGGADTQYF
size: .; J: TRBJ1-1; V: TRBV6-4; D: TRBD1; DNA: TGTGCCAGCAGCCTAGGGGGCGGGAACACTGAAGCTTTCTTT; CDR3: CASSLGGGNTEAFF